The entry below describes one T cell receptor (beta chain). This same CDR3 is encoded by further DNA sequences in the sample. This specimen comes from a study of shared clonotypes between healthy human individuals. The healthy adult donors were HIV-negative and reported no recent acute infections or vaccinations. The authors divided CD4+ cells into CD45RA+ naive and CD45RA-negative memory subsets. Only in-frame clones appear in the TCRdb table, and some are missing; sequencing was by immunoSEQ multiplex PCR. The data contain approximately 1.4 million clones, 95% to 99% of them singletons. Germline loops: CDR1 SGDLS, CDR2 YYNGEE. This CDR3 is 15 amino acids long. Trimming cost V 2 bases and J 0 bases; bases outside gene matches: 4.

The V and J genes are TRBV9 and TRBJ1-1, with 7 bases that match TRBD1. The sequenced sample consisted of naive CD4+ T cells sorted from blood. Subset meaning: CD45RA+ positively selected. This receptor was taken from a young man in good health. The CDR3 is CASSVETGMNTEAFF. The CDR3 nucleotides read TGTGCCAGCAGCGTGGAGACAGGGATGAACACTGAAGCTTTCTTT.